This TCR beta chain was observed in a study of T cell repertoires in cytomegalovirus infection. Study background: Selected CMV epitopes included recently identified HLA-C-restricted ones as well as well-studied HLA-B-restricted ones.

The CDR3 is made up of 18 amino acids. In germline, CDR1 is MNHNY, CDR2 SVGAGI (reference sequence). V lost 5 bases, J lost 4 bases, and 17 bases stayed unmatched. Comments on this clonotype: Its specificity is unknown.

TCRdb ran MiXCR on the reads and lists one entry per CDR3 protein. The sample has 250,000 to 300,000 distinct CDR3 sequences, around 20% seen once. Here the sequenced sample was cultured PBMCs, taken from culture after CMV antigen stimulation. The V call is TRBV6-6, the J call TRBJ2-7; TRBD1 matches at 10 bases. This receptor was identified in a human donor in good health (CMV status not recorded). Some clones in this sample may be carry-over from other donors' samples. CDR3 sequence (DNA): TGTGCCAGCAGTCGGGACAGGGGTATAACCCGCTTAAGTTACGAGCAGTACGTC. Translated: CASSRDRGITRLSYEQYV.